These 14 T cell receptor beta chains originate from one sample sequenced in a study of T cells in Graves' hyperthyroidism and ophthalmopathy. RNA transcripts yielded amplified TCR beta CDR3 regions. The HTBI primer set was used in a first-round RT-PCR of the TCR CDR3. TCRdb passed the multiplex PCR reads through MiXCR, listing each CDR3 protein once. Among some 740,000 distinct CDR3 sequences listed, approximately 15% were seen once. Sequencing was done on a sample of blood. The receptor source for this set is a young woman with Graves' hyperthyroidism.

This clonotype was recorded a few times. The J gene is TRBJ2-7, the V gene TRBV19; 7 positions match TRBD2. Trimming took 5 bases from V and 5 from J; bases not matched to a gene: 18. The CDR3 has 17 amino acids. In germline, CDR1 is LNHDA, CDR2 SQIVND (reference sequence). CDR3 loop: CASSPRTGGNWGDEQYF. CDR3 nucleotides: TGTGCCAGTAGTCCCCGGACGGGGGGAAATTGGGGTGACGAGCAGTACTTC.

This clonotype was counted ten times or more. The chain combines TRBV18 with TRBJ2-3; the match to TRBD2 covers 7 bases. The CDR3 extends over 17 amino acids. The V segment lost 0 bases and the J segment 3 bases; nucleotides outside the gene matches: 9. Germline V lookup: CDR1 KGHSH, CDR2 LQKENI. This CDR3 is CASSPPVGGRWTDTQYF. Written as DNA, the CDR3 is TGTGCCAGCTCACCACCGGTGGGCGGGAGATGGACAGATACGCAGTATTTT.

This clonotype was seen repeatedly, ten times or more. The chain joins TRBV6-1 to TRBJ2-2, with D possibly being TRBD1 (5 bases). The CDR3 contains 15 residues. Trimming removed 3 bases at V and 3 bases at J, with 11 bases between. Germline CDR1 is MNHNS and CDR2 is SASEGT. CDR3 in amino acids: CASSEVTAYTGELFF. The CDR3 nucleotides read TGTGCCAGCAGTGAGGTGACAGCCTACACCGGGGAGCTGTTTTTT.

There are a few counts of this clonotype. The CDR3 nucleotides read TGCGCCAGCAGCCAAGATCGGGGACTAGCGGGATTGAGGAAGACCCAGTACTTC. Translation gives CASSQDRGLAGLRKTQYF. This rearrangement joins TRBV4-1 to TRBJ2-5; 13 bases map to TRBD2. The CDR3 has 18 residues. J was trimmed by 6 bases and V by 0 bases; bases with no gene match: 10. Per germline, CDR1 MGHRA and CDR2 YSYEKL.

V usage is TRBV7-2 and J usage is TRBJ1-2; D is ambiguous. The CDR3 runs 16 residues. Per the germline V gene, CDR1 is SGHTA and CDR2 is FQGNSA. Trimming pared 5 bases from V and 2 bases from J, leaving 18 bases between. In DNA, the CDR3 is TGTGCCAGCAGCCCTTATAGTCCCAGTCCAAACTATGGCTACACCTTC. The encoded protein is CASSPYSPSPNYGYTF. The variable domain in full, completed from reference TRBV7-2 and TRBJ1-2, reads GAGVSQSPSNKVTEKGKDVELRCDPISGHTALYWYRQSLGQGLEFLIYFQGNSAPDKSGLPSDRFSAERTGGSVSTLTIQRTQQEDSAVYLCASSPYSPSPNYGYTFGSGTRLTVV.

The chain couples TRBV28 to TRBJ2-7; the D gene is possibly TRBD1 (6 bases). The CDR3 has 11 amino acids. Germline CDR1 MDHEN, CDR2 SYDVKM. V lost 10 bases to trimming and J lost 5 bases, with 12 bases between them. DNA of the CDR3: TGTGCCACCTTTTACAGGGACGAGCAGTACTTC. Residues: CATFYRDEQYF.

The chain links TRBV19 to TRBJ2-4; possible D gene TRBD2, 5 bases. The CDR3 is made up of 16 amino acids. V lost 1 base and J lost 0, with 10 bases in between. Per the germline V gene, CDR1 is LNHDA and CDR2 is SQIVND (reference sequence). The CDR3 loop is CASSIGGRLAKNIQYF. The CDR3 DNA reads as TGTGCCAGTAGTATAGGAGGGCGTTTAGCCAAAAACATTCAGTACTTC.

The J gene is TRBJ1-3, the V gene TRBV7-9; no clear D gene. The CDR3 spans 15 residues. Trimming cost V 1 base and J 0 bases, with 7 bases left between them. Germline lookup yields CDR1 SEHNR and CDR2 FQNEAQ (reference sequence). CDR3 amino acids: CASSLVHRSGNTIYF. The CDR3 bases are TGTGCCAGCAGCTTAGTGCATCGCTCTGGAAACACCATATATTTT.

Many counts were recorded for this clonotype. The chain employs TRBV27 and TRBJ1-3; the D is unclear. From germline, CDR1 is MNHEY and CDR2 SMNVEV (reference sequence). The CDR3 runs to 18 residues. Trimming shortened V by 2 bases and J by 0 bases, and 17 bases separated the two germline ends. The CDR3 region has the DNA TGTGCCAGCAGTTTAACCTCCACTCGACAACCCTCTGGAAACACCATATATTTT. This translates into CASSLTSTRQPSGNTIYF.

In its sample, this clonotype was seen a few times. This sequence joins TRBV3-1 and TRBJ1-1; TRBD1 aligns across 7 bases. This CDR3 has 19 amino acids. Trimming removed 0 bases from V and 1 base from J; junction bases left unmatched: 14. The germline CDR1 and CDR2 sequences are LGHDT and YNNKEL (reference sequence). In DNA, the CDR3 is TGTGCCAGCAGCCAAGATGTATATATGGCAGGGGGTGGGAACACTGAAGCTTTCTTT. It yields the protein CASSQDVYMAGGGNTEAFF. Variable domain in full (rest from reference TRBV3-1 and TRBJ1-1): DTAVSQTPKYLVTQMGNDKSIKCEQNLGHDTMYWYKQDSKKFLKIMFSYNNKELIINETVPNRFSPKSPDKAHLNLHINSLELGDSAVYFCASSQDVYMAGGGNTEAFFGQGTRLTVV.

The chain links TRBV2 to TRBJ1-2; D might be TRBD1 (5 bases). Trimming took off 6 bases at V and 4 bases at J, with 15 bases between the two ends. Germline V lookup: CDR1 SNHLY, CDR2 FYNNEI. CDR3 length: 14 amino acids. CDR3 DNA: TGTGCCAGCAGGGGGGGTGCTGGACCCTATGGCTACACCTTC. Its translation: CASRGGAGPYGYTF.

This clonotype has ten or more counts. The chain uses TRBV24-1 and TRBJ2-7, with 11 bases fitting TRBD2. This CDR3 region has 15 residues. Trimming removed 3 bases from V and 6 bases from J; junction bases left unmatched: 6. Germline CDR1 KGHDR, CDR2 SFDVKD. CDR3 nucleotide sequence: TGTGCCACCAGTGATGCTACTAGCGGGAGACGCGAGCAGTACTTC. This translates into CATSDATSGRREQYF.

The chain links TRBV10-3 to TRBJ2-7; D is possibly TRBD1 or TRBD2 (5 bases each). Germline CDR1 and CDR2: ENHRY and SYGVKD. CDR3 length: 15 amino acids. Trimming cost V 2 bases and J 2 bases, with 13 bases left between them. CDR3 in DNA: TGTGCCATCAGTGAGGGGACCCCGCCGGCCTACGAGCAGTACTTC. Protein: CAISEGTPPAYEQYF.

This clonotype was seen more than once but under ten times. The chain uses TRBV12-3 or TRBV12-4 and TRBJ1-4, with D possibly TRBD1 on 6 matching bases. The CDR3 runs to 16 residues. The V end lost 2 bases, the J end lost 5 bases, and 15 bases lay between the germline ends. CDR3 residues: CASSLRDTGWNEKLFF. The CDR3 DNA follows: TGTGCCAGCAGTTTACGGGACACGGGGTGGAATGAAAAACTGTTTTTT.